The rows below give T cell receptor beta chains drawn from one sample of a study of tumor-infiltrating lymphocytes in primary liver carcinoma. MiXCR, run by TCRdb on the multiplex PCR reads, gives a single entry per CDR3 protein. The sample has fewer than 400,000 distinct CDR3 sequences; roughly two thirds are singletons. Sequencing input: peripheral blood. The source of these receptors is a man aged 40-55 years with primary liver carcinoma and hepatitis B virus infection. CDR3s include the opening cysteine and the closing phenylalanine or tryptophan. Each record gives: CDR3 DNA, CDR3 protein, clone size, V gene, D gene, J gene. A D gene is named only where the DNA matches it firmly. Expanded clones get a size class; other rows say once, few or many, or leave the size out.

TGCGCCAGCAGGGACACAGGGAGCTCCTACAATGGGCAGTTCTTC,CASRDTGSSYNGQFF,NA,TRBV12-3/TRBV12-4,NA,TRBJ2-1
TGTGCCAGCAGCCGGACTAGGGGCGAGCAGTACTTC,CASSRTRGEQYF,many,TRBV4-2,TRBD2,TRBJ2-7
TGTGCCAGCACAGGTCTCCGCTATGGCTACACCTTC,CASTGLRYGYTF,NA,TRBV25-1,NA,TRBJ1-2
TGTGCCAGCAGTGAGGCTAGCGGTCCCCAAGAGACCCAGTACTTC,CASSEASGPQETQYF,NA,TRBV28,TRBD2,TRBJ2-5
TGTGCCAGCAGCTGGTTAACGGTGAACACTGAAGCTTTCTTT,CASSWLTVNTEAFF,many,TRBV11-1,NA,TRBJ1-1
TGTGCCAGCAGTGGCAGGGGCCTCTTCTACAATGAGCAGTTCTTC,CASSGRGLFYNEQFF,NA,TRBV2,NA,TRBJ2-1
TGTGCCAGCAGCAACAACGCAGATACGCAATATTTT,CASSNNADTQYF,NA,TRBV11-3,NA,TRBJ2-3
TGTGCCGGGATGGCGGCAATCAACAATGAGCAGTTCTTC,CAGMAAINNEQFF,NA,TRBV7-9,NA,TRBJ2-1
TGTGCCAGCAGCCCATCCAATTTGCGATCCGGGGAGCTGTTTTTT,CASSPSNLRSGELFF,many,TRBV11-3,NA,TRBJ2-2
TGTGCCAGCAGCTTAGTCTCCCCCTACGAGCAGTACTTC,CASSLVSPYEQYF,many,TRBV11-2,NA,TRBJ2-7
TGTGCCAGCAGTTTAGGCGGAGACACCGGGGGGCTGTTTTTT,CASSLGGDTGGLFF,NA,TRBV28,NA,TRBJ2-2
TGTACCAGCAGTTTTAGTAGGAATGAGCAGTTCTTC,CTSSFSRNEQFF,NA,TRBV12-3/TRBV12-4,NA,TRBJ2-1
TGTGCCAGCAGCTTAGACCTAGCCGGGTACGAGAAGTACTTC,CASSLDLAGYEKYF,once,TRBV11-2,NA,TRBJ2-7
TGTGCCAGCAGTACCCCTGGCGGGATCGGCGAGCAGTACTTC,CASSTPGGIGEQYF,few,TRBV28,NA,TRBJ2-7
TGTGCCAGCAATTCGCAGGACTATGGCTACACCTTC,CASNSQDYGYTF,NA,TRBV12-3/TRBV12-4,NA,TRBJ1-2
TGCAGTGTCCCCGACAGGGCGGGAAATGAGCAGTTCTTC,CSVPDRAGNEQFF,once,TRBV29-1,NA,TRBJ2-1
TGTGTCAGCAGCTTACCGGGGTTCGGCAATGAGCAGTTCTTC,CVSSLPGFGNEQFF,NA,TRBV11-2,NA,TRBJ2-1
TGCGCCAGCAGCCAAGGGCCCACAGGGTCCTGGGAGACCCAGTACTTC,CASSQGPTGSWETQYF,few,TRBV4-1,NA,TRBJ2-5
TGTTCCAGCAGCTTCGGAGTCCAAGAGACCCAGCACTTC,CSSSFGVQETQHF,NA,TRBV11-1,NA,TRBJ2-5
TGTACCAGCAATAACGACTACCGGGCAGGGGAAGAGACCCAGTACTTC,CTSNNDYRAGEETQYF,NA,TRBV6-5,NA,TRBJ2-5
TGTGCTAGCAGCATAGGAGCTAGCGGAGTGAGTGAGCAGTTCTTC,CASSIGASGVSEQFF,NA,TRBV11-1,TRBD2,TRBJ2-1
TGTGCCAGCAATTTACTAGCAGGGACCACCGGGGAGCTGTTTTTT,CASNLLAGTTGELFF,once,TRBV6-2/TRBV6-3,NA,TRBJ2-2
TGTGCCAACAGCTTGGGGAGTGAAAAACTGTTTTTT,CANSLGSEKLFF,NA,TRBV5-5,NA,TRBJ1-4
TGTGCCAGCAGCTTCCAAGCGGAATCCTACAATGAGCAGTTCTTC,CASSFQAESYNEQFF,medium-sized,TRBV11-2,NA,TRBJ2-1
TGCGCCAGCAGCTTGGGGGGCAATTGGGAGTCTGAGTACTTC,CASSLGGNWESEYF,NA,TRBV5-1,NA,TRBJ2-7
TGTGCCAGCAGACCCCGCTTTCGCACAGGGGTGGCCTACAATGAGCAGTTCTTC,CASRPRFRTGVAYNEQFF,NA,TRBV7-9,TRBD1,TRBJ2-1
TGTGCCAGCAGACAGGGGGGCGACTATGACTACACCTTC,CASRQGGDYDYTF,few,TRBV10-3,TRBD1,TRBJ1-2
TGCAACGTTGCACTCCCACAGGGGGTTCTTTACAATAAGCAGTTCTTC,CNVALPQGVLYNKQFF,NA,TRBV29-1,TRBD1,TRBJ2-1
TGTGCCAGCAGCTACAGGGGCCCCTACGAGCAGTACTTC,CASSYRGPYEQYF,few,TRBV5-4,TRBD1,TRBJ2-7
TGTGCCAGCAGTGAAGGAATAGGGGATGAGGACTTC,CASSEGIGDEDF,NA,TRBV2,NA,TRBJ1-2
TGCGCCAGCAGCCAAGATAGGACAGGCTATGGCTACACCTTC,CASSQDRTGYGYTF,NA,TRBV4-3,TRBD1,TRBJ1-2
TGTGCCAGCAATGAAAACGGGACCTATGGCTACACCTTC,CASNENGTYGYTF,once,TRBV6-1,NA,TRBJ1-2
TGTGCCAGCAGTGGAGAGAGGGGGGAGACCCAGTACTTC,CASSGERGETQYF,many,TRBV6-1,NA,TRBJ2-5
TGTGCCAGCAGCTTACTGCGGGGTTCGAGTACCGGGGAGCTGTTTTTT,CASSLLRGSSTGELFF,NA,TRBV11-1,NA,TRBJ2-2
TGTGCCAGCACCACGTGGGCTGGGGCCAACGTCCTGACTTTC,CASTTWAGANVLTF,NA,TRBV2,NA,TRBJ2-6
TGTGCCAGCACTTACACCTATGGCTACACCTTC,CASTYTYGYTF,NA,TRBV6-2/TRBV6-3,NA,TRBJ1-2
TGTGCCAGCAGTAAGAAGGGGGGCGCGGGAGAGACCCAGTACTTC,CASSKKGGAGETQYF,once,TRBV28,NA,TRBJ2-5
TGCGCCATCAGCCAGGATTTAAACACCCCAGATACGCAGTATTTT,CAISQDLNTPDTQYF,NA,TRBV4-3,NA,TRBJ2-3
TGCGCCAGCAGCCAAGGGACTAGCGGGGGCTACGATCAGTACTTC,CASSQGTSGGYDQYF,NA,TRBV4-1,TRBD2,TRBJ2-7
TGCAGCATTGAACAGGGGACAGGGAACTCCTACGAGCAGTACTTC,CSIEQGTGNSYEQYF,NA,TRBV29-1,TRBD1,TRBJ2-7
TGTGCCAGCAGCTCAAGACTAGCGGGGTACGAGCAGTACTTC,CASSSRLAGYEQYF,many,TRBV11-2,TRBD2,TRBJ2-7
TGTGCCAGCAGCCCGGCGACTAGCGGGAGTGTAAATGAGCAGTTCTTC,CASSPATSGSVNEQFF,few,TRBV11-2,TRBD2,TRBJ2-1
TGTGCCAGCAGCGTAACAGGGGGCAATCAGCCCCGGCATTTT,CASSVTGGNQPRHF,NA,TRBV12-3/TRBV12-4,TRBD1,TRBJ1-5
TGCAGCGTTGAAGATCATGGGCAGTATGAGGCTTTCTTT,CSVEDHGQYEAFF,many,TRBV29-1,NA,TRBJ1-1
TGTGCCTGCCATGACAGGAGAGCAACAGATACGCAGTATTTT,CACHDRRATDTQYF,NA,TRBV28,NA,TRBJ2-3
TGTGCCAGCATCCCTGAGATCGGGGCAGGGGAGCTGTATTTT,CASIPEIGAGELYF,NA,TRBV11-2,NA,TRBJ2-2
TGTGCCAGCGGCTTAGCGGGTAGTTCCTACAATGAGCGGTTCTTC,CASGLAGSSYNERFF,NA,TRBV11-2,TRBD2,TRBJ2-1
TGTGCCATCAGATCAAAAGAGACCCAGTACTTC,CAIRSKETQYF,many,TRBV10-3,NA,TRBJ2-5
TGTGCCAGTACCGAAGCGGGAGAAACCTACAATGAGCAGTTCTTC,CASTEAGETYNEQFF,NA,TRBV19,TRBD2,TRBJ2-1
TGTGCCAGCAGACCTAGGACGGCTGAGTTGGGCTACACCTTC,CASRPRTAELGYTF,NA,TRBV6-6,NA,TRBJ1-2
TGCGCCAGCAGCTCCGAACCTCGTGGGGACACTGAAGCTTTCTTT,CASSSEPRGDTEAFF,NA,TRBV5-1,NA,TRBJ1-1
TGTGCCAGCAGTTTTACGGGGGGGGCCGGTGTGACGGATACGCAGTATTTT,CASSFTGGAGVTDTQYF,many,TRBV6-6,TRBD2,TRBJ2-3
TGTGCCAGCAACTTAGCCCTAGCGGGGATTATCAGTGAGCAGTTCTTC,CASNLALAGIISEQFF,NA,TRBV11-2,TRBD2,TRBJ2-1
TGTGCCAGCAGCTTAGTGGCAGGGTTCACTGAAGATTTCTTT,CASSLVAGFTEDFF,NA,TRBV11-2,NA,TRBJ1-1
TGTGCCAGCAGTTCCCGAGGGACGGGGTCCTACAATGAGCAGTTCTTC,CASSSRGTGSYNEQFF,NA,TRBV6-2/TRBV6-3,NA,TRBJ2-1
TGTGCCAGCACCCGGGACGTTAATCAGCCCCAGCATTTT,CASTRDVNQPQHF,NA,TRBV2,NA,TRBJ1-5
TGCGCCAGTTCGGTTAATGAAGAGACCCAGTACTTC,CASSVNEETQYF,few,TRBV5-1,NA,TRBJ2-5
TGTGCCAGCGCATCCTCCCCAGATGCAACTAATGAAAAACTGTTTTTT,CASASSPDATNEKLFF,NA,TRBV6-5,NA,TRBJ1-4
TGTGCCAGCAGTTACGGGGGGAACGTTGAGCAGTTCTTC,CASSYGGNVEQFF,once,TRBV6-2/TRBV6-3,NA,TRBJ2-1
TGTGCCAGCAGTTTGGGACGGGGTACCGGGGAGCTGCTTTTT,CASSLGRGTGELLF,once,TRBV12-3/TRBV12-4,NA,TRBJ2-2